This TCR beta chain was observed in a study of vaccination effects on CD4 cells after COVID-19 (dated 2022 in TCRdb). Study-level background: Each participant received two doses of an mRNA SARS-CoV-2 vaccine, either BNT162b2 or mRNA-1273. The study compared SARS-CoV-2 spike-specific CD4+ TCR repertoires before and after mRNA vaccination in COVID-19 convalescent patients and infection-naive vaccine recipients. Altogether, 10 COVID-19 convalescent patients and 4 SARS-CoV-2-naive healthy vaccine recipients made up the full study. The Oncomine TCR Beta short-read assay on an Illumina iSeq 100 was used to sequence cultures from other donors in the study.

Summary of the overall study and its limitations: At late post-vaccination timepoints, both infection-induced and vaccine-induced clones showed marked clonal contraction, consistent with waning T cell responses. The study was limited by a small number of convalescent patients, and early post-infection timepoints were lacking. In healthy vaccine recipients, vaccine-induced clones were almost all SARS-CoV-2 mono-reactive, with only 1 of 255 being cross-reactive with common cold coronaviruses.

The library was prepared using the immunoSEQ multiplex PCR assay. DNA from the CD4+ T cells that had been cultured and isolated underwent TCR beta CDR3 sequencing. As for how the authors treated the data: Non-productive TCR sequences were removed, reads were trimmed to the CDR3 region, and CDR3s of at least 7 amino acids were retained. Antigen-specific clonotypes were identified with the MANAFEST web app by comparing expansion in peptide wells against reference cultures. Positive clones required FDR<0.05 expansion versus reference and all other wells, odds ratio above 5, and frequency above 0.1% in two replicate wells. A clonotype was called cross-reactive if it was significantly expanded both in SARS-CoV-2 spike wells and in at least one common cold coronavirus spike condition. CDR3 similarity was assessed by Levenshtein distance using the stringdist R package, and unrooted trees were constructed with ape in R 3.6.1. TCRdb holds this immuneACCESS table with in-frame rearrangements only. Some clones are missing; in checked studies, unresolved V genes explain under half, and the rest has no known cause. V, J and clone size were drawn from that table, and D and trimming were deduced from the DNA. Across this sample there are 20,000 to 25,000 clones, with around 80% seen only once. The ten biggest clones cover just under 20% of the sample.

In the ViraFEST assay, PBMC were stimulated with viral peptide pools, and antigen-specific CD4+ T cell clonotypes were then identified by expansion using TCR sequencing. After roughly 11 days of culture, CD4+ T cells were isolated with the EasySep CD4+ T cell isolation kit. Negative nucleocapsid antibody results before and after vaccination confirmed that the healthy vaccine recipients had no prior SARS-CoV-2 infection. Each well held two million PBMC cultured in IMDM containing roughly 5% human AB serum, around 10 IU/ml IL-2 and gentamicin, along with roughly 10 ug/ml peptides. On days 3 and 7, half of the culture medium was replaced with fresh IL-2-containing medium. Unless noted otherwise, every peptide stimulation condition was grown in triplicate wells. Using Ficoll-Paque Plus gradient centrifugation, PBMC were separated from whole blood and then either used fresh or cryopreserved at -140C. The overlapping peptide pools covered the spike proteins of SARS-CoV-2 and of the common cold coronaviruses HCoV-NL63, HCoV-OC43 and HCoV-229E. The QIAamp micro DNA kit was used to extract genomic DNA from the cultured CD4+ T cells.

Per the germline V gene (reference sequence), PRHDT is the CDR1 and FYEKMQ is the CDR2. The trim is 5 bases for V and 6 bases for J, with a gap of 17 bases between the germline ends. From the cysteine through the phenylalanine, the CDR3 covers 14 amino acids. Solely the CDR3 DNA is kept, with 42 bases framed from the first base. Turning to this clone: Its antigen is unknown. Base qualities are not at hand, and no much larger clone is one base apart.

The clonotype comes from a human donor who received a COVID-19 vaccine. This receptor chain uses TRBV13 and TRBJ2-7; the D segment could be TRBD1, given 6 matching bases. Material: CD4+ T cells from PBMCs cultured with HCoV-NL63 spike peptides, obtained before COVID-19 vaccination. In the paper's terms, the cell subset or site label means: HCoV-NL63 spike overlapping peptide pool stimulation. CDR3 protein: CASSTLQGSGEQYF. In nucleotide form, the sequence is TGTGCCAGCAGCACTTTGCAGGGGTCGGGCGAGCAGTACTTC.